A single TCR beta chain is shown here with its context. Its antigen is undetermined. CDR1 LGHNA and CDR2 YSLEER come from the germline V gene. The CDR3 spans 15 residues. Unmatched junction bases numbered 6, after V lost 0 bases and J lost 5 bases. The data were taken from a study of cytomegalovirus exposure and HLA in healthy donors. Across the whole study: Earlier sequencing of about 179 million T cells yielded fewer than 140 million unique TCR beta sequences. Whole-study findings and limits: The likely explanation for a cluster of highly shared sequence variants was sequencing artifact.

60 Vbeta and 13 Jbeta primers were used in PCR. Assay: immunoSEQ multiplex PCR; the TCRdb copy retains only in-frame clones and omits some. The table shows 150,000 to 200,000 clones, with roughly 73% occurring only once. Sequenced material: PBMCs. This receptor was obtained from a female donor in good health and CMV-seronegative. This chain links TRBV4-3 with TRBJ1-2, with 7 bases lining up with TRBD1. The CDR3 DNA reads TGCGCCAGCAGCCAAGATAGGGGGCCCGGGTATGGCTACACCTTC. This encodes CASSQDRGPGYGYTF.